Listed below are T cell receptor beta chains from one sample, sequenced in a study of beta chain features in type 1 diabetes. Method: immunoSEQ multiplex PCR; TCRdb's copy keeps in-frame clones and lacks some. Among some 900,000 clones listed, 15% to 20% were seen once. Specimen: naive CD4+ T cells from blood. The receptor source for this set is a woman under 30 in good health. Each CDR3 is given with its conserved first and last residue. Each record gives: J gene, V gene, clone size, D gene, CDR3 protein, CDR3 DNA. D genes are given only for firm matches. Size is stated for part of the rows, as once, few or many counts, or as a class when the clone is expanded.

>TRBJ1-3|TRBV13|many|.
CASSGNTIYF
TGTGCCAGCTCTGGAAACACCATATATTTT
>TRBJ2-1|TRBV11-1|few|.
CASQGSPAYNEQFF
TGTGCCAGCCAGGGGTCACCCGCCTACAATGAGCAGTTCTTC
>TRBJ2-7|TRBV7-2|few|.
CASSLGPGDMYEQYF
TGTGCCAGCAGCTTAGGTCCAGGGGATATGTACGAGCAGTACTTC
>TRBJ2-7|TRBV7-9|few|.
CASSGQGPYEQYF
TGTGCCAGCTCCGGGCAGGGTCCCTACGAGCAGTACTTC
>TRBJ2-7|TRBV4-2|.|.
CASSSLPGENYEQYF
TGTGCCAGCAGCTCCTTACCGGGTGAGAACTACGAGCAGTACTTC
>TRBJ2-5|TRBV20-1|few|.
CSAITQETQYF
TGCAGTGCTATTACACAAGAGACCCAGTACTTC
>TRBJ2-7|TRBV19|.|.
CASSWWGEQYF
TGTGCCAGTAGTTGGTGGGGTGAGCAGTACTTC
>TRBJ2-5|TRBV7-2|few|.
CASSTQGYQETQYF
TGTGCCAGCAGCACACAGGGCTACCAAGAGACCCAGTACTTC
>TRBJ2-1|TRBV5-3|.|.
CARSPIRQRNEQFF
TGTGCCAGAAGCCCGATCAGACAGCGAAATGAGCAGTTCTTC
>TRBJ2-1|TRBV5-1|.|TRBD2
CASSHQREYNEQFF
TGCGCCAGCAGTCATCAGCGGGAGTACAATGAGCAGTTCTTC
>TRBJ1-2|TRBV7-2|once|TRBD1
CASSLARGRQGPANYGYTF
TGTGCCAGCAGCTTAGCGCGAGGAAGACAGGGCCCTGCTAACTATGGCTACACCTTC
>TRBJ2-5|TRBV7-3|few|.
CASSFDARVETQYF
TGTGCCAGCAGCTTCGACGCCAGGGTGGAGACCCAGTACTTC
>TRBJ2-1|TRBV4-1|few|TRBD2
CASSHAGADPFEQFF
TGCGCCAGCAGCCACGCGGGAGCCGACCCTTTTGAGCAGTTCTTC
>TRBJ1-1|TRBV19|few|.
CASRLNTEAFF
TGTGCCAGTCGATTGAACACTGAAGCTTTCTTT
>TRBJ1-2|TRBV27|.|TRBD1
CASSSKGQGRYGYTF
TGTGCCAGCAGTTCCAAAGGACAGGGTCGCTATGGCTACACCTTC
>TRBJ2-7|TRBV18|few|TRBD2
CASSKTSGSGSYEQYF
TGTGCCAGCTCAAAGACTAGCGGGAGTGGTTCCTACGAGCAGTACTTC
>TRBJ2-6|TRBV27|.|TRBD2
CASSFLSGRASGANVLTF
TGTGCCAGCAGTTTCCTCAGCGGGAGAGCCTCTGGGGCCAACGTCCTGACTTTC
>TRBJ2-3|TRBV11-2|.|.
CASSQADTQYF
TGTGCCAGCAGCCAGGCGGATACGCAGTATTTT
>TRBJ1-2|TRBV6-5|few|.
CASSNGQYGYTF
TGTGCCAGCAGCAACGGACAGTATGGCTACACCTTC
>TRBJ2-3|TRBV10-3|few|.
CAIMRGREGNTQYF
TGTGCCATCATGAGGGGCAGGGAAGGGAATACGCAGTATTTT
>TRBJ2-5|TRBV5-1|.|.
CASSLDRQAGETQYF
TGCGCCAGCAGCTTGGATAGACAAGCAGGAGAGACCCAGTACTTC
>TRBJ1-1|TRBV6-5|.|TRBD1
CASSTQGQRNTEAFF
TGTGCCAGCAGCACGCAGGGACAGAGGAACACTGAAGCTTTCTTT
>TRBJ2-2|TRBV27|few|.
CASRGNGRGTGELFF
TGTGCCAGCAGGGGGAATGGGAGAGGGACCGGGGAGCTGTTTTTT
>TRBJ2-1|TRBV7-3|few|TRBD2
CASSLTAGGYNEQFF
TGTGCCAGCAGCTTAACGGCGGGAGGGTACAATGAGCAGTTCTTC
>TRBJ1-1|TRBV28|few|.
CASSFREEAFF
TGTGCCAGCAGTTTTCGCGAAGAAGCTTTCTTT
>TRBJ2-7|TRBV7-8|few|TRBD2
CASSPGRLAGLYEQYF
TGTGCCAGCAGCCCGGGAAGACTAGCGGGATTGTACGAGCAGTACTTC
>TRBJ2-7|TRBV5-1|few|TRBD2
CASSPGPGLADYEQYF
TGCGCCAGCAGCCCGGGGCCGGGACTAGCGGACTACGAGCAGTACTTC
>TRBJ2-7|TRBV11-2|.|TRBD2
CASSQHRLADYEQYF
TGTGCCAGCAGCCAACACCGGCTAGCGGACTACGAGCAGTACTTC
>TRBJ2-6|TRBV6-4|few|.
CASSDRTWGSNVLTF
TGTGCCAGCAGTGACAGGACGTGGGGGTCCAACGTCCTGACTTTC
>TRBJ2-3|TRBV7-9|.|TRBD2
CARSLAGRTRNTQYF
TGTGCCAGAAGCTTAGCGGGCCGGACTAGAAATACGCAGTATTTT
>TRBJ2-7|TRBV9|.|TRBD2
CASPRRDYSYEQYF
TGTGCCAGCCCCCGCCGGGACTACTCCTACGAGCAGTACTTC
>TRBJ2-7|TRBV19|.|.
CASSPRGSGRSYEQYF
TGTGCCAGTAGTCCCCGGGGCAGTGGACGCTCCTACGAGCAGTACTTC
>TRBJ2-1|TRBV18|few|TRBD2
CASSPSSGSRNEQFF
TGTGCCAGCTCACCATCTAGCGGGAGCCGGAATGAGCAGTTCTTC
>TRBJ1-2|TRBV11-2|few|TRBD1
CASSYRGTDNGYTF
TGTGCCAGCAGCTACCGGGGGACAGACAATGGCTACACCTTC
>TRBJ2-2|TRBV9|.|.
CASSELYTGELFF
TGTGCCAGCAGTGAACTCTACACCGGGGAGCTGTTTTTT
>TRBJ2-1|TRBV7-8|.|.
CASSRLEQFF
TGTGCCAGCAGCCGTCTGGAGCAGTTCTTC
>TRBJ1-2|TRBV7-8|.|TRBD1
CASSLYGTDGTF
TGTGCCAGCAGCTTATATGGGACAGACGGCACCTTC
>TRBJ2-1|TRBV7-2|few|.
CASSLTFGTYNEQFF
TGTGCCAGCAGCTTGACATTTGGCACCTACAATGAGCAGTTCTTC
>TRBJ1-1|TRBV4-3|few|.
CASSQGFRRPAFF
TGCGCCAGCAGCCAAGGTTTCCGCCGTCCAGCTTTCTTT
>TRBJ2-7|TRBV2|.|.
CASSERSTYEQYF
TGTGCCAGCAGTGAACGGTCGACCTACGAGCAGTACTTC
>TRBJ1-2|TRBV29-1|few|.
CSVQEQGGSNGYTF
TGCAGCGTTCAAGAACAGGGTGGGAGTAATGGCTACACCTTC
>TRBJ2-2|TRBV7-2|.|TRBD1
CASSWGQERLNTGELFF
TGTGCCAGCAGCTGGGGACAGGAAAGATTGAACACCGGGGAGCTGTTTTTT